This section outlines one T cell receptor (beta chain) sequence together with its context. Antigen: not known. This entry belongs to a study of cytomegalovirus exposure and HLA in healthy donors. About the research overall: A subsequent analysis reported that the 120 validation repertoires were produced on the same platform that had also been used for the roughly 670 first-cohort repertoires. Whole-study findings and limits: There were around 160 TCR beta chains listed as cytomegalovirus-associated. Confirmation in vitro established that a few CMV-associated chains were specific for CMV antigens.

Generated by immunoSEQ multiplex PCR, the TCRdb table keeps only in-frame clones and is missing some. Among around 130,000 clones, just under 90% were seen once, and the ten largest hold about 3.5%. The CDR3 is made up of 16 amino acids. The germline V gene has CDR1 MRHNA and CDR2 SNTAGT. Trimming left V 2 bases short and J 7 bases short, with 20 bases between. Sequenced material: PBMCs. The rearrangement uses TRBV6-4 and TRBJ1-2, with D perhaps matching TRBD1 (5 bases). The clonotype comes from a man younger than 40 in good health and CMV-seronegative. The CDR3 DNA reads TGTGCCAGCAGTGACCCGGGGGAGAGGGATCGAACTGGCTACACCTTC. Translating gives CASSDPGERDRTGYTF.